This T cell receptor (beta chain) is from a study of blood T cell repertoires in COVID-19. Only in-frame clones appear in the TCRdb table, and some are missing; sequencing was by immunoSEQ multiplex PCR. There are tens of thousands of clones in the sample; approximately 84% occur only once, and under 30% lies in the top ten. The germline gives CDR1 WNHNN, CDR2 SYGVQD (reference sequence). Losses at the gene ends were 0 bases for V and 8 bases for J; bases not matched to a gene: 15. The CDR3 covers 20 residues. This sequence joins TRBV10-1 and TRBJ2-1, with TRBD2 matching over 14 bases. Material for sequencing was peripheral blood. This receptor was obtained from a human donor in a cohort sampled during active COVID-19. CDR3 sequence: CASSESLNLGLAGAPDEQFF. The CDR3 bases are TGCGCCAGCAGTGAGTCGTTGAATCTGGGACTAGCGGGGGCCCCCGATGAGCAGTTCTTC.